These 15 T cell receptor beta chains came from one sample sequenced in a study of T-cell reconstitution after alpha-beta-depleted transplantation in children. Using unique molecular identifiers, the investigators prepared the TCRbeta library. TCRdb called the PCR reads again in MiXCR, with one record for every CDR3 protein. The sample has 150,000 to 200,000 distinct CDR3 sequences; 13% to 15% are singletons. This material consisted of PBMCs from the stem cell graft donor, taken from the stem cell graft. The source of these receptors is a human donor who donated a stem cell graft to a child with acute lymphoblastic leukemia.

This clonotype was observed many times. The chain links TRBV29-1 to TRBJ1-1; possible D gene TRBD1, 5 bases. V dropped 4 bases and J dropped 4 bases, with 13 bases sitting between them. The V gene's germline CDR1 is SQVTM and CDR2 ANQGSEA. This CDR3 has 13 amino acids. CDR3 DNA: TGCAGCGTTGCTCAGGGATTCGGCACTGAAGCTTTCTTT. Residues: CSVAQGFGTEAFF. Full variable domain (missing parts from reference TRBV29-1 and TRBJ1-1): SAVISQKPSRDICQRGTSLTIQCQVDSQVTMMFWYRQQPGQSLTLIATANQGSEATYESGFVIDKFPISRPNLTFSTLTVSNMSPEDSSIYLCSVAQGFGTEAFFGQGTRLTVV.

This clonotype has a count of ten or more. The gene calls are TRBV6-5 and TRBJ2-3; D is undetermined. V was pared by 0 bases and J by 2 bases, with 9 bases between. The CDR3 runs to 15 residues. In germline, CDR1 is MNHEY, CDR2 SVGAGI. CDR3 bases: TGTGCCAGCAGTTACTCGAACGAGGTCACAGATACGCAGTATTTT. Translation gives CASSYSNEVTDTQYF.

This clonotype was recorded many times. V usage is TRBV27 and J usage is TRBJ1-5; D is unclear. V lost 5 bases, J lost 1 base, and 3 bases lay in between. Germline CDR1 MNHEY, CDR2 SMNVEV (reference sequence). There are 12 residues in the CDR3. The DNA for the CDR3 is TGTGCCAGCAGTACCAGCAATCAGCCCCAGCATTTT. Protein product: CASSTSNQPQHF.

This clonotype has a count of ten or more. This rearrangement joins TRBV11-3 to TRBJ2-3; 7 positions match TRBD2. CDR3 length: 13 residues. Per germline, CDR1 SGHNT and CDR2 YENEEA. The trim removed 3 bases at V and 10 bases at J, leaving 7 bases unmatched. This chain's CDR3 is CASSFTSEGSQYF. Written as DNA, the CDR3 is TGTGCCAGCAGCTTCACTAGCGAAGGGTCGCAGTATTTT.

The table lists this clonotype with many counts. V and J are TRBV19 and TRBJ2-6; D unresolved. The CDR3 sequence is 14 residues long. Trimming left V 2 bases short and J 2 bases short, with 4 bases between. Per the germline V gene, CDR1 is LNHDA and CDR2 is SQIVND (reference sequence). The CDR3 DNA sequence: TGTGCCAGTAGTATAAAGACTGGGGCCAACGTCCTGACTTTC. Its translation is CASSIKTGANVLTF. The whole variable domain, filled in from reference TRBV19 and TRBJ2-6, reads DGGITQSPKYLFRKEGQNVTLSCEQNLNHDAMYWYRQDPGQGLRLIYYSQIVNDFQKGDIAEGYSVSREKKESFPLTVTSAQKNPTAFYLCASSIKTGANVLTFGAGSRLTVL.

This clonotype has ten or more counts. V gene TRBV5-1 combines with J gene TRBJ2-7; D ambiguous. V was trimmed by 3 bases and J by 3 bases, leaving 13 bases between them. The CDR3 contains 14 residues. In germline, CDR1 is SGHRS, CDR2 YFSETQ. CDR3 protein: CASSSDWTHYEQYF. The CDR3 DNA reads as TGCGCCAGCAGCTCCGACTGGACCCACTACGAGCAGTACTTC.

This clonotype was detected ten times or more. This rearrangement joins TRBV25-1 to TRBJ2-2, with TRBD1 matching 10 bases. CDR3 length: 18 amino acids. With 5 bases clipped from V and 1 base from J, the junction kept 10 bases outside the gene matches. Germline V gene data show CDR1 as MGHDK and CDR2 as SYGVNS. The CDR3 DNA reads TGTGCCAGCAGTCCAGTTGCCGGGACAGGGGTGAACACCGGGGAGCTGTTTTTT. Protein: CASSPVAGTGVNTGELFF.

CDR3 region: CASSVGQGEVYGYTF. The CDR3 nucleotides read TGTGCCAGCAGCGTGGGACAGGGGGAGGTCTATGGCTACACCTTC. This chain joins TRBV9 and TRBJ1-2; 11 bases are a match to TRBD1. The germline gives CDR1 SGDLS, CDR2 YYNGEE. V lost 2 bases to trimming and J lost 4 bases; unmatched junction nucleotides: 4. The CDR3 has 15 amino acids. The complete variable domain, with remaining parts taken from reference TRBV9 and TRBJ1-2, reads DSGVTQTPKHLITATGQRVTLRCSPRSGDLSVYWYQQSLDQGLQFLIQYYNGEERAKGNILERFSAQQFPDLHSELNLSSLELGDSALYFCASSVGQGEVYGYTFGSGTRLTVV.

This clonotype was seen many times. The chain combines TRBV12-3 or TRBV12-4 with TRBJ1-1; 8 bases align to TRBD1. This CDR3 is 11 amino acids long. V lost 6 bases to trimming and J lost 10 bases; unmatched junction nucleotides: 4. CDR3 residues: CASSWDRRAFF. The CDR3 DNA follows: TGTGCCAGCAGCTGGGACAGGAGAGCTTTCTTT.

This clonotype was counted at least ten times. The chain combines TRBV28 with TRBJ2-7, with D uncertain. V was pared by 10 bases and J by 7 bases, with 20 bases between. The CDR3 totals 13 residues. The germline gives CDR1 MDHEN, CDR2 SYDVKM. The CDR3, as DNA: TGTGCCACCAACCGTGGGCCGGCCTCGGAGCAGTACTTC. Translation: CATNRGPASEQYF.

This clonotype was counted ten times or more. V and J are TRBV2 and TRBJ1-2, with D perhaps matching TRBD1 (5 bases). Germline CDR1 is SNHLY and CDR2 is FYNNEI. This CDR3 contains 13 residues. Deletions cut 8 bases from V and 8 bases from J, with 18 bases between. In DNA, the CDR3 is TGTGCCAGCCCGATGCGCAGGGTGGACGGCTACACCTTC. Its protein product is CASPMRRVDGYTF.

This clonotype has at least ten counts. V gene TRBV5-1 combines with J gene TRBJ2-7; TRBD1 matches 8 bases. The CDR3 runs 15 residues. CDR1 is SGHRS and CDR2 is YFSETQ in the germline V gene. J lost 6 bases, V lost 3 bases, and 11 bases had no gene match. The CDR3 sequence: CASSSERTGHSEQYF. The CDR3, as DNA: TGCGCCAGCAGCTCCGAGCGGACAGGGCACTCCGAGCAGTACTTC.

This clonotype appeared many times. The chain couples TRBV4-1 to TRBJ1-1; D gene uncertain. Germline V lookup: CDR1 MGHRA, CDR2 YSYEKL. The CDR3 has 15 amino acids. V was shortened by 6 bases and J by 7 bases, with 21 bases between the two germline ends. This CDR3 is CASRPSSVLSDEAFF. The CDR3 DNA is TGCGCCAGCAGACCCTCCAGCGTACTCTCTGATGAAGCTTTCTTT.

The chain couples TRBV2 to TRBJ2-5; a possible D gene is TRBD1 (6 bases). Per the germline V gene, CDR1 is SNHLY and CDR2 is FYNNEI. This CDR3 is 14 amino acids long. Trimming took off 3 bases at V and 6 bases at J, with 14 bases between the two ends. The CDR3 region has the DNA TGTGCCAGCAGTGAGGTCAGGGGAGAACAGACCCAGTACTTC. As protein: CASSEVRGEQTQYF.

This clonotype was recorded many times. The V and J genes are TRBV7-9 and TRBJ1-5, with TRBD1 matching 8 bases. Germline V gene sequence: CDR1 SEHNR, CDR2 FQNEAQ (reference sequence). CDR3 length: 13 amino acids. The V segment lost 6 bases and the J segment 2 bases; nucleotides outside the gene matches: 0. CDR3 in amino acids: CASRGQGNQPQHF. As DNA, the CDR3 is TGTGCCAGCAGGGGACAGGGCAATCAGCCCCAGCATTTT.